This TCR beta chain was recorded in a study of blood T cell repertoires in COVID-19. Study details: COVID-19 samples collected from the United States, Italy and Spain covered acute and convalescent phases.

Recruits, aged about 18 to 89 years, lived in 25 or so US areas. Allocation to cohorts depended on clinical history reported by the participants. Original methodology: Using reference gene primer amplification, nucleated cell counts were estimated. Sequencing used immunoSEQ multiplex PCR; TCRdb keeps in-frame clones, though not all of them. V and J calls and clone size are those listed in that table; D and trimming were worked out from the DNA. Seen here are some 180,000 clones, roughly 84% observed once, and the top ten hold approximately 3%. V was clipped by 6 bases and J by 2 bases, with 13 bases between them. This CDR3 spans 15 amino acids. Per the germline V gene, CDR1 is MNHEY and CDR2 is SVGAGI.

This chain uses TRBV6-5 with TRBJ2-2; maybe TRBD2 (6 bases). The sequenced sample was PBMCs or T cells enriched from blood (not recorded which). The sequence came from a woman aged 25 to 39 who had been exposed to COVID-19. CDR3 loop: CASRGTYANTGELFF. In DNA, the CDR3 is TGTGCCAGCAGGGGGACTTACGCCAACACCGGGGAGCTGTTTTTT.